This TCR beta chain is drawn from a study of radiation and T cells in renal cell carcinoma. TCRdb keeps only in-frame clones here, not all; method: immunoSEQ multiplex PCR. Among about 10,000 clones listed, 50% to 65% were seen once. Study-wide findings and caveats: Top 100 clonotypes averaged about 50% in irradiated versus 43% in nephrectomy-only tumors. Tumor samples were small regions of approximately 1.1 g. Irradiated tumors held more dominant CDR3 motifs than control tumors.

The CDR3 loop spans 19 amino acids. Per germline, CDR1 SGHNT and CDR2 YYREEE (reference sequence). V shed 0 bases and J 0 bases; nucleotides not matched to a gene: 12. Treatment meaning: treatment-naive control, cytoreductive nephrectomy. Control samples are tumors resected by cytoreductive nephrectomy without prior radiation. Points on this clone: Its target is not known.

The J gene is TRBJ1-3, the V gene TRBV5-4, with 7 bases that match TRBD1. The sample in question was tumor tissue, obtained from a patient whose treatment was nephrectomy without radiotherapy. The clonotype originates from a man aged 40-49 years with renal cell carcinoma. In nucleotides, the CDR3 is TGTGCCAGCAGCTTGGATTCCCTGGGACAGTCTGGCTCTGGAAACACCATATATTTT. Its translation is CASSLDSLGQSGSGNTIYF.